What follows are 8 T cell receptor beta chains derived from one specimen sequenced in a study of radiotherapy plus CTLA-4 blockade in lung cancer. TCRdb's table, derived via immunoSEQ multiplex PCR, lists solely in-frame clones and lacks some. This sample carries 90,000 to 100,000 clones, 65% to 85% of them seen once, and the ten largest clones take 2.8%. The sample was peripheral blood, taken from a patient treated with radiotherapy plus ipilimumab. The origin of the receptors is a human donor with non-small cell lung cancer who had a partial response to radiotherapy plus ipilimumab. Some clones in this sample may be carry-over from other donors' samples.

The chain joins TRBV6-1 to TRBJ2-3; weak D call: TRBD2 (6 bases). This CDR3 is 15 amino acids long. Per the germline V gene, CDR1 is MNHNS and CDR2 is SASEGT. Trimming removed 4 bases at V and 0 bases at J, with 11 bases between. Here the CDR3 reads CASSARGGSTDTQYF. The CDR3 DNA reads as TGTGCCAGCAGTGCAAGGGGAGGCAGCACAGATACGCAGTATTTT.

This chain connects TRBV28 to TRBJ1-1, with D possibly matching TRBD1 (5 bases). The ends were cut back, 5 bases at V and 6 bases at J, with 19 bases in the middle. CDR1 is MDHEN and CDR2 is SYDVKM in the germline V gene. The CDR3 runs to 15 residues. The CDR3 loop reads CASSLDPGLGSEAFF. CDR3 DNA: TGTGCCAGCAGTCTCGACCCGGGACTGGGCTCTGAAGCTTTCTTT.

The genes are TRBV6-5 and TRBJ1-1; 7 bases match TRBD1. The V and J ends lost 10 bases and 2 bases, in that order; junction bases with no gene match: 10. The CDR3 has 14 amino acids. Germline-derived CDR1 and CDR2 are MNHEY and SVGAGI. CDR3 loop: CATFLTGRNTEAFF. The CDR3, as DNA: TGTGCCACCTTTCTGACAGGGAGAAACACTGAAGCTTTCTTT.

V gene TRBV19 combines with J gene TRBJ2-3; 7 nucleotides align to TRBD1. Trimming cost V 4 bases and J 4 bases; bases outside gene matches: 17. CDR3 length: 18 amino acids. Germline V gene sequence: CDR1 LNHDA, CDR2 SQIVND (reference sequence). CDR3 protein: CASSTPGQLARGADTQYF. In DNA form, the CDR3 reads TGTGCCAGTAGTACACCGGGACAGCTTGCCCGGGGCGCAGATACGCAGTATTTT.

A few counts support this clone. This rearrangement joins TRBV28 to TRBJ1-5, with 7 nucleotides matching TRBD1. V shed 2 bases, J shed 5 bases, and the junction held 3 bases outside the gene matches. The CDR3 runs 14 residues. Germline V lookup: CDR1 MDHEN, CDR2 SYDVKM. The CDR3 loop is CASSLITGDQPQHF. The CDR3 DNA reads TGTGCCAGCAGTTTAATTACAGGGGATCAGCCCCAGCATTTT. The complete variable domain, with remaining parts taken from reference TRBV28 and TRBJ1-5, reads DVKVTQSSRYLVKRTGEKVFLECVQDMDHENMFWYRQDPGLGLRLIYFSYDVKMKEKGDIPEGYSVSREKKERFSLILESASTNQTSMYLCASSLITGDQPQHFGDGTRLSIL.

The genes are TRBV7-3 and TRBJ2-1; the match to TRBD2 covers 9 bases. CDR3 size: 17 residues. The ends lost 4 bases at V and 9 bases at J; junction bases unmatched: 16. Germline lookup yields CDR1 SGHTA and CDR2 FQGTGA. This CDR3 is CASSSNPGLAYSPEQFF. In nucleotides, the CDR3 is TGTGCCAGCAGCTCGAACCCAGGACTAGCGTATTCCCCTGAGCAGTTCTTC. The variable domain in full, with the rest retrieved from reference TRBV7-3 and TRBJ2-1, is GAGVSQTPSNKVTEKGKYVELRCDPISGHTALYWYRQSLGQGPEFLIYFQGTGAADDSGLPNDRFFAVRPEGSVSTLKIQRTERGDSAVYLCASSSNPGLAYSPEQFFGPGTRLTVL.

The chain joins TRBV2 to TRBJ1-6; 7 positions match TRBD1. V was pared by 4 bases and J by 6 bases, with 12 bases of the junction left unmatched. There are 17 residues in the CDR3. The germline V gene has CDR1 SNHLY and CDR2 FYNNEI. The CDR3 here is CASSGLTGRLPNSPLHF. CDR3 DNA: TGTGCCAGCAGTGGGTTGACAGGGCGACTTCCTAATTCACCCCTCCACTTT.

The V call is TRBV11-2, the J call TRBJ2-2; weak D call: TRBD1 (6 bases). V was cut by 5 bases and J by 8 bases, with 21 bases left in between. The CDR3 consists of 16 residues. Germline V gene lookup returns CDR1 SGHAT and CDR2 FQNNGV. CDR3 nucleotide sequence: TGTGCCAGCAGCCCAATCCCCTCAACAGGGTCGGGGGAGCTGTTTTTT. Its protein product is CASSPIPSTGSGELFF.